One and the same sample provided the 25 T cell receptor beta chains below, sequenced in a study of blood T cells in healthy people across ages. Through a sample-barcoded 5' primer and a J-beta primer mix, a second PCR was run for roughly 7 to 12 cycles. Via MiXCR, TCRdb re-called the 5' RACE reads, giving one row per CDR3 protein. This table holds around 820,000 distinct CDR3 sequences, around 25% found once. These sequences were also reported in another study, on T cells of mothers and their children.

The sequenced sample consisted of blood. Receptors were obtained from a boy younger than 18 in good health.

The chain joins TRBV2 to TRBJ2-3, with D hard to call. The V and J ends lost 9 bases and 5 bases respectively, with 15 bases between them. This CDR3 has 13 residues. The V gene's germline CDR1 is SNHLY and CDR2 FYNNEI. CDR3 amino acids: CASGVGQGDTQYF. DNA of the CDR3: TGTGCCAGTGGAGTAGGGCAAGGAGATACGCAGTATTTT.

V usage is TRBV29-1 and J usage is TRBJ1-2, with 7 bases fitting TRBD1. This CDR3 region has 13 residues. Germline CDR1 SQVTM, CDR2 ANQGSEA. Trimming removed 8 bases from V and 7 bases from J; junction bases left unmatched: 13. CDR3 nucleotides: TGCAGCATAGTGACAGGGCGCCCCGCTGGCTACACCTTC. The encoded protein is CSIVTGRPAGYTF.

This clonotype was seen only a few times. V gene TRBV7-9 combines with J gene TRBJ2-5, with D uncertain. Between the trimmed V and J ends, which lost 8 bases and 2 bases, there was a span of 21 bases. This CDR3 region has 16 residues. Germline CDR1 reads SEHNR; CDR2 reads FQNEAQ (reference sequence). CDR3 sequence (DNA): TGTGCCAGCTTCCGGTACGGAGTGGATCTTCAAGAGACCCAGTACTTC. Amino acid sequence: CASFRYGVDLQETQYF.

This clonotype was counted ten times or more. The chain carries TRBV7-2 and TRBJ2-3; D gene uncertain. Germline CDR1 reads SGHTA; CDR2 reads FQGNSA. This CDR3 contains 11 residues. Between the trimmed V and J ends, which lost 6 bases and 6 bases, there was a span of 7 bases. The CDR3 sequence: CASSSRDTQYF. The CDR3 nucleotides are TGTGCCAGCAGTTCCCGGGATACGCAGTATTTT.

In its sample, this clonotype was seen a few times. This sequence joins TRBV20-1 and TRBJ2-5; 9 nucleotides align to TRBD1. The V segment lost 3 bases and the J segment 3 bases; nucleotides outside the gene matches: 14. The germline CDR1 and CDR2 sequences are DFQATT and SNEGSKA (reference sequence). The CDR3 extends over 17 amino acids. This CDR3 reads CSARLTPGQGLEETQYF. CDR3 in DNA: TGCAGTGCTAGGCTCACTCCGGGACAGGGATTGGAAGAGACCCAGTACTTC.

This sequence joins TRBV20-1 and TRBJ2-7; D possibly corresponds to TRBD1 (6 bases). CDR1 is DFQATT and CDR2 is SNEGSKA in the germline V gene (reference sequence). This CDR3 is 13 amino acids long. V was shortened by 4 bases and J by 1 base, with 11 bases between the two germline ends. CDR3 protein: CSATGTLSYEQYF. Here the CDR3 DNA reads TGCAGTGCTACCGGGACACTTTCCTACGAGCAGTACTTC.

The V gene is TRBV7-2, the J gene TRBJ1-1; maybe TRBD1 (5 bases). V was shortened by 1 base and J by 5 bases, with 14 bases between the two germline ends. This CDR3 spans 15 amino acids. Germline V CDR1 and CDR2: SGHTA, FQGNSA. The CDR3 spells CASSLGGWEGTEAFF. The DNA for the CDR3 is TGTGCCAGCAGCTTAGGGGGTTGGGAGGGGACTGAAGCTTTCTTT.

This clonotype has more than one count but fewer than ten. The chain joins TRBV7-3 to TRBJ2-1, with unresolved D. V lost 1 base to trimming and J lost 8 bases, with 15 bases between them. Germline loops: CDR1 SGHTA, CDR2 FQGTGA. The CDR3 consists of 15 residues. The CDR3 sequence is CASSLRSPGADEQFF. The CDR3 coding sequence is TGTGCCAGCAGCTTAAGGTCGCCGGGTGCGGATGAGCAGTTCTTC. The full variable domain, rest sourced from reference TRBV7-3 and TRBJ2-1, is GAGVSQTPSNKVTEKGKYVELRCDPISGHTALYWYRQSLGQGPEFLIYFQGTGAADDSGLPNDRFFAVRPEGSVSTLKIQRTERGDSAVYLCASSLRSPGADEQFFGPGTRLTVL.

The V call is TRBV28, the J call TRBJ2-4, with D possibly TRBD1 on 6 matching bases. This CDR3 contains 15 residues. Looked up from germline, CDR1 is MDHEN and CDR2 is SYDVKM. The V gene lost 3 bases and the J gene lost 2 bases, with 11 bases spanning the gap. As DNA, the CDR3 is TGTGCCAGCAGTTTCTCCGGACAGACCAAAAACATTCAGTACTTC. Protein sequence: CASSFSGQTKNIQYF.

The chain recombines TRBV6-4 with TRBJ1-2; no firm D call. Germline V gene lookup returns CDR1 MRHNA and CDR2 SNTAGT. V dropped 2 bases and J dropped 8 bases, with 12 bases sitting between them. CDR3 length: 13 residues. For the CDR3, the DNA is TGTGCCAGCAGTGACGAAAGCCATCGGGGCTACACCTTC. It yields the protein CASSDESHRGYTF.

The V and J genes are TRBV28 and TRBJ1-6; TRBD1 is a possible D gene (5 bases). With 4 bases removed from V and 10 bases from J, the gap between germline ends came to 23 bases. The germline gives CDR1 MDHEN, CDR2 SYDVKM. The CDR3 extends over 17 amino acids. DNA of the CDR3: TGTGCCAGCAGTTGGGGGGACCTTAGTGGGAGCGGCTCACCCCTCCACTTT. Translating gives CASSWGDLSGSGSPLHF.

As concerns this clonotype: A junction end diverges from the germline sequence, so it may reflect a read error. The CDR3 loop reads CASRLAGGPNNEQFF. In nucleotides, the CDR3 is TGTGCCAGCAGGTTAGCGGGAGGGCCTAACAATGAGCAGTTCTTC. The rearrangement joins TRBV12-3 or TRBV12-4 to TRBJ2-5; TRBD2 matches at 11 bases. The J call may be in error: the DNA end matches TRBJ2-1 better. The CDR3 runs to 15 residues.

The J gene is TRBJ2-5, the V gene TRBV9; 8 bases fit TRBD2. The J call may be wrong; the DNA end is better matched by TRBJ2-1. This CDR3 spans 15 amino acids. Germline lookup yields CDR1 SGDLS and CDR2 YYNGEE. CDR3 amino acids: CASSVVPSGRIEQFF. CDR3 in DNA: TGTGCCAGCAGCGTAGTCCCTAGCGGGCGCATTGAGCAGTTCTTC.

The chain has TRBV29-1 and TRBJ2-5; 10 bases match TRBD2. The J call is doubtful: the DNA matches TRBJ2-7 better. The germline V gene encodes CDR1 SQVTM and CDR2 ANQGSEA. The CDR3 totals 14 residues. Here the CDR3 DNA reads TGCAGCGTTGGCGCTAGCGGGAGTTTGTACGAGCAGTACTTC. Amino acid sequence: CSVGASGSLYEQYF.

This clonotype showed up just a few times. V usage is TRBV6-5 and J usage is TRBJ2-3; 9 bases align to TRBD2. Germline V gene lookup returns CDR1 MNHEY and CDR2 SVGAGI. Losses at the gene ends were 6 bases for V and 6 bases for J; bases not matched to a gene: 1. This CDR3 has 12 amino acids. In nucleotides, the CDR3 is TGTGCCAGCAGAGGACTAGCGGATACGCAGTATTTT. Its translation: CASRGLADTQYF.

This clonotype was seen a handful of times. The V and J genes are TRBV6-1 and TRBJ2-4, with 7 nucleotides matching TRBD2. Germline V lookup: CDR1 MNHNS, CDR2 SASEGT. This CDR3 comprises 17 residues. Germline trimming cut 8 bases from V and 0 bases from J; bases unmatched to any gene: 13. Here the CDR3 reads CASDLAAGTLAKNIQYF. CDR3 sequence (DNA): TGTGCCAGCGATCTAGCGGCAGGGACCCTAGCCAAAAACATTCAGTACTTC.

The J gene is TRBJ2-7, the V gene TRBV12-5; a weak D match, TRBD2 (5 bases). Germline V CDR1 and CDR2: LGHNT, FRNRAP. Trimming stripped 2 bases from V and 0 bases from J, with 11 bases between. This CDR3 has 15 residues. The CDR3 protein is CASGLWRKPSYEQYF. CDR3 bases: TGTGCTAGTGGTTTGTGGAGGAAACCCTCCTACGAGCAGTACTTC.

The V and J genes are TRBV7-2 and TRBJ2-5; D is uncertain. V was shortened by 6 bases and J by 3 bases, with 11 bases between the two germline ends. Germline V gene data show CDR1 as SGHTA and CDR2 as FQGNSA. This CDR3 has 13 residues. The CDR3 region is CASSSDAKETQYF. For the CDR3, the DNA is TGTGCCAGCAGTTCAGACGCAAAAGAGACCCAGTACTTC.

This clonotype has just a few counts. The chain is built from TRBV20-1 and TRBJ2-3; a weak D match, TRBD1 (6 bases). V was shortened by 4 bases and J by 9 bases, with 11 bases between the two germline ends. The CDR3 has 11 amino acids. Germline values: CDR1 DFQATT, CDR2 SNEGSKA (reference sequence). The CDR3 spells CSAINRETQYF. The CDR3 bases are TGCAGTGCTATTAACAGGGAAACGCAGTATTTT.

This clonotype was seen a handful of times. V is TRBV3-1 and J is TRBJ1-1, with D possibly matching TRBD1 (6 bases). Deletions cut 5 bases from V and 12 bases from J, with 19 bases between. Germline CDR1 reads LGHDT; CDR2 reads YNNKEL (reference sequence). The CDR3 sequence is 13 residues long. The CDR3 nucleotides read TGTGCCAGCAGCGCGCGGAGCGAGGGGGGAACTTTCTTT. As protein: CASSARSEGGTFF.

J is TRBJ2-2 and V is TRBV5-1, with TRBD1 identical over 7 bases. The CDR3 contains 15 residues. V was clipped by 4 bases and J by 3 bases; unmatched bases: 6. Germline V gene sequence: CDR1 SGHRS, CDR2 YFSETQ. This CDR3 reads CASSTGQVDTGELFF. CDR3 DNA sequence: TGCGCCAGCAGCACCGGACAGGTGGACACCGGGGAGCTGTTTTTT.

The CDR3, as DNA: TGTGCCAGCAGTTCCCCATATCGCACCGGGGAGCTGTTTTTT. Translating it yields CASSSPYRTGELFF. The chain employs TRBV12-3 or TRBV12-4 and TRBJ2-2, with D unresolved. Deletions cut 4 bases from V and 4 bases from J, with 10 bases between. CDR3 size: 14 residues.

In this sample, this clonotype turned up many times. J is TRBJ1-6 and V is TRBV28; 8 bases are a match to TRBD1. V gave up 5 bases and J gave up 10 bases; unmatched junction bases: 10. The CDR3 covers 15 residues. Germline loops: CDR1 MDHEN, CDR2 SYDVKM. The CDR3 DNA follows: TGTGCCAGCAGTCCCTCGGACAGGGACGAATCACCCCTCCACTTT. Its translation is CASSPSDRDESPLHF.

The chain is built from TRBV19 and TRBJ2-1, with 11 bases matching TRBD1. CDR3 length equals 14 residues. Germline CDR1 reads LNHDA; CDR2 reads SQIVND (reference sequence). J gave up 6 bases and V 8 bases, and 6 bases lay outside the gene matches. CDR3 DNA: TGTGCCAGTGCCGGGACAGGGGGGATCAATGAGCAGTTCTTC. It codes for CASAGTGGINEQFF.

This clonotype was found once. The chain employs TRBV20-1 and TRBJ2-1; 10 bases agree with TRBD2. This CDR3 has 12 amino acids. The germline V gene encodes CDR1 DFQATT and CDR2 SNEGSKA (reference sequence). CDR3 residues: CSALGTSVEQFF. In nucleotides, the CDR3 is TGCAGCGCCCTAGGGACTAGCGTTGAGCAGTTCTTC.